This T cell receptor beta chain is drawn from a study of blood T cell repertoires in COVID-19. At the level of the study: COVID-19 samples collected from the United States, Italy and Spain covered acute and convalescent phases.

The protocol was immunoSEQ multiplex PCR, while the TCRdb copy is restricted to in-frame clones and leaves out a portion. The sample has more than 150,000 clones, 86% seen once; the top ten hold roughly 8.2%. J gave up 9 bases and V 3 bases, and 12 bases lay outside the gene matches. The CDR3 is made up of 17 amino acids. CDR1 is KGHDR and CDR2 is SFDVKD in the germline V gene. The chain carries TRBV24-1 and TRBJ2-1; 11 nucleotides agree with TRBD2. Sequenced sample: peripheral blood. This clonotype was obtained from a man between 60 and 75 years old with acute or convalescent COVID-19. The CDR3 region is CATSDALAGGPRAEQFF. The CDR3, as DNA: TGTGCCACCAGTGATGCCTTAGCGGGAGGGCCGCGGGCTGAGCAGTTCTTC.